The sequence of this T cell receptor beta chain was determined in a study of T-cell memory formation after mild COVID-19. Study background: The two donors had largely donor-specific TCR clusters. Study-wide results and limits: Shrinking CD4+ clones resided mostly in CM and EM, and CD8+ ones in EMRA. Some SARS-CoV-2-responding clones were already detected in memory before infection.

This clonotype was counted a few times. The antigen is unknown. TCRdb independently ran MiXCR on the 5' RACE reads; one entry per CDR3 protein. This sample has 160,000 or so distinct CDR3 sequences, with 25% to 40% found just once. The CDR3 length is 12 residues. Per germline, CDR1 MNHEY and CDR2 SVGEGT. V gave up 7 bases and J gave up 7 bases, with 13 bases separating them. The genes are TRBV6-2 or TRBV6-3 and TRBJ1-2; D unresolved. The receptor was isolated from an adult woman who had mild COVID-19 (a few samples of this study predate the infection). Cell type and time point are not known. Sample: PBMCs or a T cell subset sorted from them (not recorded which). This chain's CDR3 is CASTENLFGYTF. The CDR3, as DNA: TGTGCCAGCACCGAAAATCTCTTTGGCTACACCTTC.